The next 9 T cell receptor beta chains were all read from a single sample in a study of human T cells and chemical hapten exposure. In TCRdb, the RACE reads were re-called with MiXCR into one record per CDR3 protein. The top ten hold about 3% of the sample, which has around 95,000 distinct CDR3 sequences, about 10% seen once. Time point described: pre-sensitization, week 0. The treatment: therapeutic diphenylcyclopropenone sensitization with weekly scalp DPC. The sample consisted of whole blood, taken in connection with sensitization to the hapten diphenylcyclopropenone (DPC). The receptors derive from a woman aged 55-69 years with alopecia areata. Some clones in this sample may be carry-over from other donors' samples.

Ten or more counts support this clonotype. The CDR3 region has the DNA TGTGCCAGCAGCCTCAGACAGGGGACTAGCAAAAGCACAGATACGCAGTATTTT. It is translated as CASSLRQGTSKSTDTQYF. The rearrangement uses TRBV7-9 and TRBJ2-3; TRBD2 is a possible D gene (9 bases). CDR1 and CDR2 (germline): SEHNR, FQNEAQ (reference sequence). The V end was cut by 5 bases, the J end by 0 bases, with 21 bases between. This CDR3 has 18 amino acids.

V and J are TRBV4-1 and TRBJ1-5; weak D call: TRBD1 (5 bases). Trimming stripped 2 bases from V and 5 bases from J, with 10 bases between. In germline, CDR1 is MGHRA, CDR2 YSYEKL. This CDR3 contains 14 residues. The chain's CDR3 is CASSQPPRDQPQHF. CDR3 sequence (DNA): TGCGCCAGCAGCCAACCCCCCAGGGATCAGCCCCAGCATTTT.

This clonotype came up many times. This chain links TRBV19 with TRBJ2-4, with D perhaps given as TRBD1 or TRBD2 (5 bases each). Germline V gene data show CDR1 as LNHDA and CDR2 as SQIVND (reference sequence). The CDR3 totals 14 residues. The V end was cut by 6 bases, the J end by 0 bases, with 9 bases between. The CDR3, as DNA: TGTGCCAGTAGCCCAGGGAGAGCCAAAAACATTCAGTACTTC. Translated, it gives CASSPGRAKNIQYF.

This clonotype was recorded a few times. This chain connects TRBV20-1 to TRBJ2-3; 10 bases are a match to TRBD2. CDR1 and CDR2 from the germline V gene are DFQATT and SNEGSKA (reference sequence). The CDR3 loop spans 15 amino acids. V shed 7 bases, J shed 4 bases, and the junction held 11 bases outside the gene matches. The CDR3 protein is CSVQASGGAADTQYF. CDR3 in DNA: TGCAGTGTTCAGGCGAGCGGGGGGGCAGCAGATACGCAGTATTTT.

The table lists this clonotype with a few counts. The chain is built from TRBV5-6 and TRBJ2-3, with unresolved D. Germline loops: CDR1 SGHDT, CDR2 YYEEEE. V was pared by 7 bases and J by 1 base, with 10 bases between. The CDR3 contains 13 residues. The CDR3 DNA follows: TGTGCCAGCTGCGAGATGGGCACAGATACGCAGTATTTT. Translation gives CASCEMGTDTQYF.

This clonotype came up a few times. This sequence joins TRBV6-2 or TRBV6-3 and TRBJ1-1; tentatively, D is TRBD1 (5 bases). The CDR3 sequence is 14 residues long. V dropped 2 bases and J dropped 7 bases, with 14 bases sitting between them. The germline CDR1 and CDR2 sequences are MNHEY and SVGEGT. In DNA, the CDR3 is TGTGCCAGCAGTTACGGGGGATACCGGGTTGAAGCTTTCTTT. Translated, it gives CASSYGGYRVEAFF.

This clonotype was recorded many times. The rearrangement uses TRBV5-1 and TRBJ1-5; unclear D gene. CDR1 is SGHRS and CDR2 is YFSETQ in the germline V gene. V dropped 0 bases and J dropped 2 bases, with 6 bases sitting between them. The CDR3 loop spans 14 amino acids. CDR3: CASSLEGGNQPQHF. In nucleotides, the CDR3 is TGCGCCAGCAGCTTGGAAGGTGGCAATCAGCCCCAGCATTTT.

This clonotype was detected many times. The chain joins TRBV5-1 to TRBJ1-4, with D hard to call. CDR1 and CDR2 (germline): SGHRS, YFSETQ. This CDR3 comprises 14 residues. V was trimmed by 2 bases and J by 8 bases, leaving 13 bases between them. CDR3 region: CASSFDGRNEKLFF. For the CDR3, the DNA is TGCGCCAGCAGCTTTGATGGGAGGAACGAAAAACTGTTTTTT.

The rearrangement uses TRBV18 and TRBJ2-7; TRBD1 matches 7 bases. Germline trimming cut 6 bases from V and 5 bases from J; bases unmatched to any gene: 7. CDR1 KGHSH and CDR2 LQKENI come from the germline V gene. This CDR3 has 13 residues. CDR3 loop: CASSIDRADEQYF. DNA for the CDR3: TGTGCCAGCTCGATTGACAGGGCCGACGAGCAGTACTTC.